A selection of T cell receptor beta chains follows, all from one sample in a study of blood T cell repertoires in COVID-19. Only in-frame clones appear in the TCRdb table, and some are missing; sequencing was by immunoSEQ multiplex PCR. The sample records a few hundred thousand clones, approximately 90% being singletons. The sample comprised PBMCs or T cells enriched from blood (not recorded which). These receptors were taken from a woman aged 40 to 55 who had been exposed to COVID-19. Both conserved end residues are part of each CDR3. A D gene is named only where the DNA matches it firmly.

TRBV5-1	TRBD2	14	TRBJ2-5	TGCGCCAGCAGCGCGACTAGCTGGCAAGAGACCCAGTACTTC	CASSATSWQETQYF
TRBV30	.	15	TRBJ1-2	TGTGCCTGGAGTAACGCCCTGACAGGCAACTATGGCTACACCTTC	CAWSNALTGNYGYTF
TRBV15	TRBD1	14	TRBJ1-4	TGTGCCACCACTCAGGGGGGCAAAAATGAAAAACTGTTTTTT	CATTQGGKNEKLFF
TRBV6-5	TRBD1	16	TRBJ2-3	TGTGCCAGCAGTTACTCGGGACAGGCGAGGCCAGATACGCAGTATTTT	CASSYSGQARPDTQYF
TRBV6-2/TRBV6-3	.	14	TRBJ1-1	TGTGCCAGCAGTCCCGGTTCGTTCCTCTATAACGCTTTCTTT	CASSPGSFLYNAFF
TRBV27	TRBD1	16	TRBJ1-2	TGTGCCAGCAGTTTATCTTTTTGGGACAGGAACTATGGCTACACCTTC	CASSLSFWDRNYGYTF
TRBV5-1	TRBD2	15	TRBJ2-5	TGCGCCAGCAGCTCCGGCCCTAGCGGGGGGGAGACCCAGTACTTC	CASSSGPSGGETQYF
TRBV3-1/TRBV3-2	.	16	TRBJ1-5	TGTGCCAGCAGCCAAGTGTTTATCTATAGCAATCAGCCCCAGCATTTT	CASSQVFIYSNQPQHF
TRBV19	TRBD2	18	TRBJ2-3	TGTGCCAGTAGTATAGTGAGAAAGACTAGCGGCAGCACAGATACGCAGTATTTT	CASSIVRKTSGSTDTQYF
TRBV7-6	.	16	TRBJ2-3	TGTGCCAGCAGCCCAGCCTTAGGGGCGTCGACAGATACGCAGTATTTT	CASSPALGASTDTQYF
TRBV6-5	.	14	TRBJ1-4	TGTGCCAGCTCCTCGGCAGGGGTCCGGGAAAAACTGTTTTTT	CASSSAGVREKLFF